The 25 T cell receptor beta chains below all came from one sample that was sequenced in a study of blood T cell repertoires in COVID-19. The protocol was immunoSEQ multiplex PCR, while the TCRdb copy is restricted to in-frame clones and leaves out a portion. There are about 200,000 clones in the sample; roughly 82% occur only once, and about 10% lies in the top ten. Sequenced input: PBMCs or T cells enriched from blood (not recorded which). The receptors were sampled from a man in his forties who had recovered from COVID-19.

The genes are TRBV2 and TRBJ1-1, with TRBD1 matching 8 bases. V trimming: 10 bases; J trimming: 5 bases; junction bases outside the gene matches: 9. The germline gives CDR1 SNHLY, CDR2 FYNNEI. The CDR3 totals 13 residues. CDR3 in amino acids: CAIGSGGGTEAFF. The CDR3 DNA follows: TGTGCCATCGGCTCAGGGGGCGGGACTGAAGCTTTCTTT.

The chain couples TRBV12-3 or TRBV12-4 to TRBJ1-1; no reliable D call. V was shortened by 10 bases and J by 5 bases, with 14 bases between the two germline ends. This CDR3 contains 12 residues. This CDR3 is CATGKSGTEAFF. The CDR3 bases are TGTGCCACGGGTAAAAGTGGGACTGAAGCTTTCTTT.

The CDR3: CASRRQGTHTEAFF. Written as DNA, the CDR3 is TGTGCCAGCAGACGTCAGGGGACACACACTGAAGCTTTCTTT. The rearrangement uses TRBV6-5 and TRBJ1-1; tentative D call: TRBD1 (6 bases). The ends were cut back, 6 bases at V and 3 bases at J, with 14 bases in the middle. The CDR3 spans 14 residues. Per germline, CDR1 MNHEY and CDR2 SVGAGI.

This CDR3 is CASSHSQGDTQYF. CDR3 sequence (DNA): TGCGCCAGCAGCCATTCCCAGGGAGATACGCAGTATTTT. The chain has TRBV4-3 and TRBJ2-3; D is perhaps TRBD1 (5 bases). The CDR3 runs 13 residues. The germline V gene has CDR1 LGHNA and CDR2 YSLEER. Trimming pared 3 bases from V and 5 bases from J, leaving 9 bases between.

The gene calls are TRBV2 and TRBJ1-2, with 12 bases aligning to TRBD1. This CDR3 region has 14 residues. Germline V gives CDR1 SNHLY, CDR2 FYNNEI. V shed 3 bases, J shed 8 bases, and the junction held 4 bases outside the gene matches. CDR3 amino acids: CASSEGTGGRGYTF. CDR3 DNA: TGTGCCAGCAGTGAGGGGACAGGGGGCCGCGGCTACACCTTC.

V is TRBV7-9 and J is TRBJ1-1; perhaps TRBD1 as D (6 bases). Germline assignment: CDR1 SEHNR and CDR2 FQNEAQ (reference sequence). The CDR3 runs 13 residues. With 0 bases removed from V and 7 bases from J, the gap between germline ends came to 9 bases. The CDR3 DNA sequence: TGTGCCAGCAGCTTAGCTCGGACAGATGAAGCTTTCTTT. Its translation is CASSLARTDEAFF. Filled out from reference TRBV7-9 and TRBJ1-1, the complete variable domain reads DTGVSQNPRHKITKRGQNVTFRCDPISEHNRLYWYRQTLGQGPEFLTYFQNEAQLEKSRLLSDRFSAERPKGSFSTLEIQRTEQGDSAMYLCASSLARTDEAFFGQGTRLTVV.

This chain uses TRBV10-3 with TRBJ2-2; 8 nucleotides line up with TRBD2. The V gene's germline CDR1 is ENHRY and CDR2 SYGVKD. This CDR3 contains 13 residues. The V and J ends lost 6 bases and 4 bases, in that order; junction bases with no gene match: 1. CDR3 DNA sequence: TGTGCCATCAGAAGCGGGAGCACCGGGGAGCTGTTTTTT. Translating it yields CAIRSGSTGELFF.

As for this clone: A much bigger clone sits one base away, suggesting this may be a read error. The CDR3, as DNA: TGTGCCAGCAGCCGACAGGGGAACACTGAAGCTTTCTTT. This gives the protein CASSRQGNTEAFF. The gene calls are TRBV7-2 and TRBJ1-1; TRBD1 agrees at 7 bases. Germline V gene sequence: CDR1 SGHTA, CDR2 FQGNSA. CDR3 size: 13 residues. J was trimmed by 1 base and V by 5 bases; bases with no gene match: 1.

The genes are TRBV19 and TRBJ1-2; D is undetermined. Germline V lookup: CDR1 LNHDA, CDR2 SQIVND (reference sequence). The CDR3 is made up of 13 amino acids. Between the trimmed V and J ends, which lost 2 bases and 3 bases, there was a span of 7 bases. CDR3 amino acids: CASSISEDYGYTF. CDR3 sequence (DNA): TGTGCCAGTAGTATAAGTGAGGACTATGGCTACACCTTC.

The chain joins TRBV18 to TRBJ1-1; perhaps TRBD1 as D (6 bases). The CDR3 is 14 amino acids. Germline lookup yields CDR1 KGHSH and CDR2 LQKENI. Deletions cut 6 bases from V and 1 base from J, with 12 bases between. The CDR3 protein is CASSPGHKNTEAFF. DNA for the CDR3: TGTGCCAGCTCGCCGGGACATAAGAACACTGAAGCTTTCTTT.

The rearrangement uses TRBV11-1 and TRBJ1-2; D is uncertain. The V end was cut by 8 bases, the J end by 7 bases, with 14 bases between. The CDR3 has 12 residues. The germline V gene encodes CDR1 SGHAT and CDR2 FQDESV (reference sequence). Written as DNA, the CDR3 is TGTGCCAGCTCGTTGCGGGCGTCTGGCTACACCTTC. It codes for CASSLRASGYTF.

This clone has more than one count but fewer than ten. The V and J genes are TRBV2 and TRBJ1-1, with 7 bases identical to TRBD1. CDR1 SNHLY and CDR2 FYNNEI come from the germline V gene. CDR3 length: 13 amino acids. J gave up 4 bases and V 8 bases, and 7 bases lay outside the gene matches. The CDR3, as DNA: TGTGCCAGCTCCCTCAGGGGGACCACTGAAGCTTTCTTT. Amino acids: CASSLRGTTEAFF.

The chain links TRBV4-3 to TRBJ2-1; TRBD2 might be the D (6 bases). Germline V gene data show CDR1 as LGHNA and CDR2 as YSLEER. V was pared by 0 bases and J by 6 bases, with 12 bases between. CDR3 length: 15 residues. The CDR3 spells CASSQEYTSINEQFF. CDR3 DNA: TGCGCCAGCAGCCAAGAATATACTAGCATCAATGAGCAGTTCTTC.

A note on this clone: Other DNA sequences in this sample translate to the same CDR3. The V and J genes are TRBV18 and TRBJ2-7; possible D gene TRBD1, 5 bases. Trimming stripped 3 bases from V and 4 bases from J, with 7 bases between. Germline assignment: CDR1 KGHSH and CDR2 LQKENI. The CDR3 covers 12 residues. CDR3 region: CASSPDRYEQYF. The CDR3 nucleotides are TGTGCCAGCTCACCCGACAGATACGAGCAGTACTTC. Drawing the rest from reference TRBV18 and TRBJ2-7, the complete variable domain is NAGVMQNPRHLVRRRGQEARLRCSPMKGHSHVYWYRQLPEEGLKFMVYLQKENIIDESGMPKERFSAEFPKEGPSILRIQQVVRGDSAAYFCASSPDRYEQYFGPGTRLTVT.

V is TRBV4-2 and J is TRBJ2-1; 9 bases fit TRBD2. The CDR3 is made up of 17 amino acids. CDR1 and CDR2 (germline): LGHNA, YNFKEQ. Losses at the gene ends were 0 bases for V and 3 bases for J; bases not matched to a gene: 6. Written as DNA, the CDR3 is TGTGCCAGCAGCCAAGATGCCCTAGCGGGGAACTACAATGAGCAGTTCTTC. Translation: CASSQDALAGNYNEQFF.

The chain recombines TRBV19 with TRBJ2-4, with 7 bases that match TRBD1. This CDR3 contains 15 residues. V dropped 8 bases and J dropped 0; count of bases not matched to a gene: 7. CDR1 LNHDA and CDR2 SQIVND come from the germline V gene (reference sequence). The CDR3: CASRQGALAKNIQYF. CDR3 in DNA: TGTGCCAGTCGACAGGGCGCTCTAGCCAAAAACATTCAGTACTTC. The entire variable domain, with the rest obtained from reference TRBV19 and TRBJ2-4, is as follows: DGGITQSPKYLFRKEGQNVTLSCEQNLNHDAMYWYRQDPGQGLRLIYYSQIVNDFQKGDIAEGYSVSREKKESFPLTVTSAQKNPTAFYLCASRQGALAKNIQYFGAGTRLSVL.

The chain recombines TRBV7-2 with TRBJ1-6, with 7 bases matching TRBD1. Germline values: CDR1 SGHTA, CDR2 FQGNSA. The junction had 9 bases not matched to a gene; V was cut back by 1 base and J by 9 bases. The CDR3 has 16 residues. The CDR3 sequence: CASSLDREQGTSPLHF. For the CDR3, the DNA is TGTGCCAGCAGCTTAGATCGGGAACAGGGGACTTCACCCCTCCACTTT.

The chain links TRBV19 to TRBJ1-6; D is perhaps TRBD1 (6 bases). The CDR3 is 13 amino acids. The germline gives CDR1 LNHDA, CDR2 SQIVND (reference sequence). Trimming took 3 bases from V and 9 from J, leaving 9 bases between them. CDR3 region: CASSMKGGSPLHF. In DNA, the CDR3 is TGTGCCAGTAGTATGAAAGGGGGTTCACCCCTCCACTTT. The full variable domain, rest sourced from reference TRBV19 and TRBJ1-6, is DGGITQSPKYLFRKEGQNVTLSCEQNLNHDAMYWYRQDPGQGLRLIYYSQIVNDFQKGDIAEGYSVSREKKESFPLTVTSAQKNPTAFYLCASSMKGGSPLHFGNGTRLTVT.

This sequence joins TRBV19 and TRBJ2-5; 7 bases align to TRBD1. The V and J ends lost 6 bases and 4 bases, in that order; junction bases with no gene match: 5. Looked up from germline, CDR1 is LNHDA and CDR2 is SQIVND (reference sequence). The CDR3 extends over 13 amino acids. CDR3 nucleotides: TGTGCCAGTAGAGACAGGGAAATAGAGACCCAGTACTTC. It specifies CASRDREIETQYF.

The chain links TRBV3-1 (or the pseudogene TRBV3-2) to TRBJ2-2; D remains ambiguous. Germline lookup yields CDR1 LGHDT and CDR2 YNNKEL (reference sequence). Trimming pared 3 bases from V and 5 bases from J, leaving 4 bases between. This CDR3 spans 12 amino acids. For the CDR3, the DNA is TGTGCCAGCAGCCAGTCGACCGGGGAGCTGTTTTTT. Translated: CASSQSTGELFF.

This clone was recorded many times. The rearrangement joins TRBV9 to TRBJ2-7; D may be TRBD2 (6 bases). The CDR3 has 15 amino acids. Trimming cost V 4 bases and J 2 bases, with 16 bases left between them. Germline V CDR1 and CDR2: SGDLS, YYNGEE. CDR3 amino acids: CASSSGGEGAYEQYF. In DNA form, the CDR3 reads TGTGCCAGCAGCTCCGGGGGTGAGGGAGCCTACGAGCAGTACTTC.

The V call is TRBV5-4, the J call TRBJ2-5; TRBD2 matches at 15 bases. J was trimmed by 5 bases and V by 0 bases; bases with no gene match: 8. This CDR3 has 18 amino acids. The germline V gene encodes CDR1 SGHNT and CDR2 YYREEE (reference sequence). CDR3 in DNA: TGTGCCAGCAGCTTGGGGACTAGCGGGAGGGCGGTAGGGGAGACCCAGTACTTC. Translated, it gives CASSLGTSGRAVGETQYF.

This chain connects TRBV2 to TRBJ2-5; 10 nucleotides line up with TRBD2. J was trimmed by 1 base and V by 6 bases; bases with no gene match: 17. Germline-derived CDR1 and CDR2 are SNHLY and FYNNEI. The CDR3 loop spans 19 amino acids. The CDR3 nucleotides read TGTGCCAGCAGACCCCAGCGCACGACTTTAGCGGGAGGCCAAGAGACCCAGTACTTC. It yields the protein CASRPQRTTLAGGQETQYF.

This clone was detected a few times. The J gene is TRBJ2-7, the V gene TRBV7-9; perhaps TRBD2 as D (5 bases). Germline CDR1 and CDR2: SEHNR and FQNEAQ (reference sequence). The CDR3 covers 14 residues. With 5 bases removed from V and 1 base from J, the gap between germline ends came to 12 bases. The DNA for the CDR3 is TGTGCCAGCAGCGGAGGTGGGAAGTCCTACGAGCAGTACTTC. Amino acid sequence: CASSGGGKSYEQYF.

This clone has only one observation. V and J are TRBV6-5 and TRBJ1-2; D remains unclear. The CDR3 contains 13 residues. Trimming pared 7 bases from V and 2 bases from J, leaving 11 bases between. CDR1 MNHEY and CDR2 SVGAGI come from the germline V gene. The chain's CDR3 is CASNPLVNYGYTF. CDR3 DNA sequence: TGTGCCAGCAATCCCCTAGTCAACTATGGCTACACCTTC.